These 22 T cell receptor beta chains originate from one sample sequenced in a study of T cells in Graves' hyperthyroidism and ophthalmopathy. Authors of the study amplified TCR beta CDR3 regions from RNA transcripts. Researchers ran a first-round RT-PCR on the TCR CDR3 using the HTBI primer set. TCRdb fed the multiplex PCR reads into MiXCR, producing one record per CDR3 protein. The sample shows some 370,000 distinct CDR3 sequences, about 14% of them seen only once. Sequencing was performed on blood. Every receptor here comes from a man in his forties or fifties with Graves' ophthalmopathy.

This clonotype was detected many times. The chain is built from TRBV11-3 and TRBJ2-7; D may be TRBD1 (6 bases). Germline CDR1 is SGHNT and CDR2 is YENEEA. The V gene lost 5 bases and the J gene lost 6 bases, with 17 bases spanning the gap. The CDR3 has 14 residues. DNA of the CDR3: TGTGCCAGCAGCGAAGTACAGGGAATGGGCGAGCAGTACTTC. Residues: CASSEVQGMGEQYF.

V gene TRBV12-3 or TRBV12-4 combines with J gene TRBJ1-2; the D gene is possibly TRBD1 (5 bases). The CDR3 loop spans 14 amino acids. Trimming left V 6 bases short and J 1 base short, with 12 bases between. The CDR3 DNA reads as TGTGCCAGCAGGGGGAGGGACGTTAACTATGGCTACACCTTC. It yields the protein CASRGRDVNYGYTF.

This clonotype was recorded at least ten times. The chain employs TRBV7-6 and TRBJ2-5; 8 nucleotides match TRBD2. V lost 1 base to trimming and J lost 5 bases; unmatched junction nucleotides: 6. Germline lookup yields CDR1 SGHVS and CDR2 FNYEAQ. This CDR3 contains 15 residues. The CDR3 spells CASSLDAGLGETQYF. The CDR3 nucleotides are TGTGCCAGCAGCTTAGACGCGGGACTAGGGGAGACCCAGTACTTC.

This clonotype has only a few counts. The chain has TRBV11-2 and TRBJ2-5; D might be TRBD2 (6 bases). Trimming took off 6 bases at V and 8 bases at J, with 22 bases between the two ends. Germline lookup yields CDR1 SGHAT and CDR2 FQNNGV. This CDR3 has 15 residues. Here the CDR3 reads CASSLTRDSSRTQYF. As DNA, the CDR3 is TGTGCCAGCAGTCTTACCCGGGACTCCTCTAGAACCCAGTACTTC.

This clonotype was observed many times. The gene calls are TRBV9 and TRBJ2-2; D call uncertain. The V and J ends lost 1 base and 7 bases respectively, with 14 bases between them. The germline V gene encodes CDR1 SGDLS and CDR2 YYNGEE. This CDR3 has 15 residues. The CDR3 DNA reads TGTGCCAGCAGCGTACTCTCCTCGGTTAACGGGGAGCTGTTTTTT. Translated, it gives CASSVLSSVNGELFF.

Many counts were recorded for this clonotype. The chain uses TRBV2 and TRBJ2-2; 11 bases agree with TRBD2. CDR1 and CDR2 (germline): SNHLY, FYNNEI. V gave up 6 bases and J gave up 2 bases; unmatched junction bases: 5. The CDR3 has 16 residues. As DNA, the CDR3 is TGTGCCAGCAGACTCGGGACTAGCGGAAACACCGGGGAGCTGTTTTTT. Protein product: CASRLGTSGNTGELFF.

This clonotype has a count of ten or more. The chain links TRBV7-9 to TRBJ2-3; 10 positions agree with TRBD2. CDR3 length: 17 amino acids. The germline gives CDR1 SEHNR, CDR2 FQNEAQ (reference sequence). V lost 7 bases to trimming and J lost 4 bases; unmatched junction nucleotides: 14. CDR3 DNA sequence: TGTGCCAGCACCGAATACGAGCGGGAGGGCCACCCAGATACGCAGTATTTT. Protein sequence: CASTEYEREGHPDTQYF.

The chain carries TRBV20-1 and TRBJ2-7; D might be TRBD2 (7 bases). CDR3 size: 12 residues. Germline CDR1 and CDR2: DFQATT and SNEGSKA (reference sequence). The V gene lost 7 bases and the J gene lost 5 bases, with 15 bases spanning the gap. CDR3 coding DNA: TGCAGTGGCTTGGGGGGGCCCAACGAGCAGTACTTC. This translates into CSGLGGPNEQYF.

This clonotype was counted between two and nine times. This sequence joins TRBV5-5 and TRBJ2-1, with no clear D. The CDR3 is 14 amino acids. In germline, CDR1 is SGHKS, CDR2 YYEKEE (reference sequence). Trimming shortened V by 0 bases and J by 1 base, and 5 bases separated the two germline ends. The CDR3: CASSLGISYNEQFF. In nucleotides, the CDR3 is TGTGCCAGCAGCTTGGGGATTTCCTACAATGAGCAGTTCTTC.

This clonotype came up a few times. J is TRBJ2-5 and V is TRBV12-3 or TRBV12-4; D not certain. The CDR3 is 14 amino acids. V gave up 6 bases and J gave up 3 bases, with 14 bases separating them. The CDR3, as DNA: TGTGCCAGCAGACCTACCGGGCCCAAAGAGACCCAGTACTTC. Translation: CASRPTGPKETQYF.

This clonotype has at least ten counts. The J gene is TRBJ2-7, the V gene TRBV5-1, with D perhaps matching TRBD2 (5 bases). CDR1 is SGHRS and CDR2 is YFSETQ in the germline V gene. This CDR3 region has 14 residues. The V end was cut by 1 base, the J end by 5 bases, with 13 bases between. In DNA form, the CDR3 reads TGCGCCAGCAGCTTGACTAGGGTCCCCGACGAGCAGTACTTC. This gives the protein CASSLTRVPDEQYF.

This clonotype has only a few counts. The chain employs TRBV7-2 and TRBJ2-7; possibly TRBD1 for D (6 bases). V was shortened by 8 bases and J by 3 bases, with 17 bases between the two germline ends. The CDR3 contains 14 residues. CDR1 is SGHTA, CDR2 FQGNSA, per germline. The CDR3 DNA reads TGTGCCAGCCAATCCTGGGGGCAGGTCTACGAGCAGTACTTC. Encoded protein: CASQSWGQVYEQYF.

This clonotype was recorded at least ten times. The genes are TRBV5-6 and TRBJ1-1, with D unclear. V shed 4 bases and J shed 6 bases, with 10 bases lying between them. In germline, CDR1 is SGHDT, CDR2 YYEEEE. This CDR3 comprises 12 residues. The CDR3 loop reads CASSVGSPEAFF. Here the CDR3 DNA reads TGTGCCAGCAGCGTAGGTTCTCCTGAAGCTTTCTTT.

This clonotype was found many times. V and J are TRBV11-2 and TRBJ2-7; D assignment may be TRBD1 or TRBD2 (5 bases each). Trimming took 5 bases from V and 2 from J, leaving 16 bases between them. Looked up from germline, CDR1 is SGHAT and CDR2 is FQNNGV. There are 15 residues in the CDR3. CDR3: CASSITGLRPYEQYF. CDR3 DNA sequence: TGTGCCAGCAGCATAACGGGGCTTAGACCCTACGAGCAGTACTTC.

For the CDR3, the DNA is TGTGCCAGCTCTCAGGGACAGGGCCCCTACAATGAGCAGTTCTTC. Protein: CASSQGQGPYNEQFF. The rearrangement uses TRBV18 and TRBJ2-1; TRBD1 aligns across 9 bases. Trimming took 6 bases from V and 2 from J; bases not matched to a gene: 5. The V gene's germline CDR1 is KGHSH and CDR2 LQKENI. This CDR3 spans 15 amino acids.

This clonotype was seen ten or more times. The CDR3 here is CASSPPVGGWVPDTQYF. The CDR3, as DNA: TGTGCCAGCAGCCCCCCGGTCGGGGGATGGGTCCCAGATACGCAGTATTTT. The chain joins TRBV28 to TRBJ2-3, with TRBD2 as a possible D gene (6 bases). V lost 6 bases and J lost 4, with 23 bases in between. CDR1 MDHEN and CDR2 SYDVKM come from the germline V gene. CDR3 length: 17 residues.

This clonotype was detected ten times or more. The DNA for the CDR3 is TGTGCCAGCAGTTTAACGGGAGGGCCCCACAATGAGCAGTTCTTC. Protein product: CASSLTGGPHNEQFF. V gene TRBV12-3 or TRBV12-4 combines with J gene TRBJ2-1; TRBD2 aligns across 8 bases. The CDR3 is 15 amino acids. Germline trimming cut 2 bases from V and 5 bases from J; bases unmatched to any gene: 5.

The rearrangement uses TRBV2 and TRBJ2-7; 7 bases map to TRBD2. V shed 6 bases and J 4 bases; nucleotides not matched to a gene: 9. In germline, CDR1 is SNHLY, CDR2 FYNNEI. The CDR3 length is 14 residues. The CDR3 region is CASSHTPGGYEQYF. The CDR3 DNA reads TGTGCCAGCAGCCACACGCCGGGAGGATACGAGCAGTACTTC.

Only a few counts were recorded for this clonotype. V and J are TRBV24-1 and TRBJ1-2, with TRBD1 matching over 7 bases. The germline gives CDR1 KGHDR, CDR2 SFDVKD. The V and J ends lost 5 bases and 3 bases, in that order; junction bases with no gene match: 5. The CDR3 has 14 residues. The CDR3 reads CATSGETGDYGYTF. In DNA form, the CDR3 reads TGTGCCACCAGTGGCGAAACAGGGGACTATGGCTACACCTTC.

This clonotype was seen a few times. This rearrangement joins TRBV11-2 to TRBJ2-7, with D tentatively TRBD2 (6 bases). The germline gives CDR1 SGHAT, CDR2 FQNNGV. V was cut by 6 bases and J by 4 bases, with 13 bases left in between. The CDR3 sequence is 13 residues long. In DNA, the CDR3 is TGTGCCAGCAGTAGGACTATAGGATACGAGCAGTACTTC. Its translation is CASSRTIGYEQYF.

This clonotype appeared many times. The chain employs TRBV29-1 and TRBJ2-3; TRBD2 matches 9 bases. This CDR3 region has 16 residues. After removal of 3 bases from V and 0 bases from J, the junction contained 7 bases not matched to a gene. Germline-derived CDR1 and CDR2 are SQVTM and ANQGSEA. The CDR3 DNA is TGCAGCGTTGAGTCTAGCGGGATTGCTAGCACAGATACGCAGTATTTT. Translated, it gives CSVESSGIASTDTQYF.

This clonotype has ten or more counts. The CDR3 loop reads CASSESGQNTEAFF. The CDR3 coding sequence is TGTGCCAGCAGTGAATCCGGGCAGAACACTGAAGCTTTCTTT. V and J are TRBV6-1 and TRBJ1-1; D remains unclear. Germline V gene sequence: CDR1 MNHNS, CDR2 SASEGT. The V end was cut by 2 bases, the J end by 1 base, with 8 bases between. This CDR3 comprises 14 residues.